This T cell receptor (beta chain) was found in a study of shared T cell receptors in the human thymus. TCRdb's copy holds only in-frame clones and misses some; the assay was immunoSEQ multiplex PCR. The sample holds hundreds of thousands of clones, approximately 90% seen once. These data are also associated with another study on human thymus T cells.

This TCR derives from a boy younger than two with a congenital heart defect. The sample comprised thymocytes.

The CDR3 nucleotides are TGTGCCAGCAGCCTCCAACCGCAGAACTATGGCTACACCTTC. It translates to CASSLQPQNYGYTF. The chain couples TRBV27 to TRBJ1-2; D is unclear. V lost 6 bases and J lost 2, with 13 bases in between. CDR3 size: 14 residues. CDR1 and CDR2 (germline): MNHEY, SMNVEV (reference sequence).